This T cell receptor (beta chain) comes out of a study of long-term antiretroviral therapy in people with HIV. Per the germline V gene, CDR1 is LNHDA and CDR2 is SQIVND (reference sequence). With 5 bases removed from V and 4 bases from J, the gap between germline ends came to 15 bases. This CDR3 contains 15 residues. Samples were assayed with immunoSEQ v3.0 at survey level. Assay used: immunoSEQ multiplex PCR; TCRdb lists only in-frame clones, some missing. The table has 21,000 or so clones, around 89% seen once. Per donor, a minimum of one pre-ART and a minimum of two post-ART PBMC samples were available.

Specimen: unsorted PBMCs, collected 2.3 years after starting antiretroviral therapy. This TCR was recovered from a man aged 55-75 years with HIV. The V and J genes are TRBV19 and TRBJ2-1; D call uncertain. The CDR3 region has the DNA TGTGCCAGTAGTCCGAGACGGACGGCGTACAATGAGCAGTTCTTC. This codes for CASSPRRTAYNEQFF.